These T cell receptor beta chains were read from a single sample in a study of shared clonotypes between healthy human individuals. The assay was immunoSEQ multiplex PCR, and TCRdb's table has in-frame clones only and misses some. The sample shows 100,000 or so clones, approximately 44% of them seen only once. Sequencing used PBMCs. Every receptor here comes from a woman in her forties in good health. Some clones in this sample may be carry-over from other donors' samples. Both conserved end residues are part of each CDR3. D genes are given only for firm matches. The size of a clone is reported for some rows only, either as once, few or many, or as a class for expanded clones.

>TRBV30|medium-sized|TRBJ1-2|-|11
TGTGCCTGGAGTGTCTATAGCGGCTACACCTTC
CAWSVYSGYTF
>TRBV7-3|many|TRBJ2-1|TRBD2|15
TGTGCCAGCGGAGTACTAGCGGGAGGCTACAATGAGCAGTTCTTC
CASGVLAGGYNEQFF
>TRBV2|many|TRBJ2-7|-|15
TGTGCCAGCAGGCTTCTCGGGGACGGGCGCTACGAGCAGTACTTC
CASRLLGDGRYEQYF
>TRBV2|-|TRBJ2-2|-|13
TGTGCCAGCAGTGTCGAAGGGATCGGGGAGCTGTTTTTT
CASSVEGIGELFF
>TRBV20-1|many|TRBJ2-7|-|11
TGCAGTGCTATCAGACAGTACGAGCAGTACTTC
CSAIRQYEQYF
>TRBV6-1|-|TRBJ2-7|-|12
TGTGCCAGCACCGGGACAACCTACGAGCAGTACTTC
CASTGTTYEQYF
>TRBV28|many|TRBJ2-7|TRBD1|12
TGTGCCAGCAGACAGCCGACAGGGGAGCAGTACTTC
CASRQPTGEQYF
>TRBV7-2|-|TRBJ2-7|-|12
TGTGCCAGCAGCCGTTACTCCTACGAGCAGTACTTC
CASSRYSYEQYF
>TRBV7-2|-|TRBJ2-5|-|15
TGTGCCAGCAGCTCCGTCGGCCAAGGGGGGGAGACCCAGTACTTC
CASSSVGQGGETQYF
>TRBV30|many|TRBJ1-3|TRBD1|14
TGTGCCTGGAGGGACAGGGTGGGAGGAAACACCATATATTTT
CAWRDRVGGNTIYF
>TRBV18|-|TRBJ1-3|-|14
TGTGCCAGCTCACCCGGCAGCGTCGGGGACACCATATATTTT
CASSPGSVGDTIYF
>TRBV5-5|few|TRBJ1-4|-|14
TGTGCCAGCAGCTACCGAGAGGCTTGGGAAAAACTGTTTTTT
CASSYREAWEKLFF
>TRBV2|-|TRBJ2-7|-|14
TGTGCCAGCAGTGAAGGCGGTCAGGTCTACGAGCAGTACTTC
CASSEGGQVYEQYF
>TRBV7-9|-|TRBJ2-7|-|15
TGTGCCAGCAGCCGAGGTCCTAGCGCGGAGGTCAAGCAGTGCTTC
CASSRGPSAEVKQCF
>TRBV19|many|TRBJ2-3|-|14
TGTGCCAGTAGTAACCCCGGGACGGCAGATACGCAGTATTTT
CASSNPGTADTQYF
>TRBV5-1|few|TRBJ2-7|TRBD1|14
TGCGCCAGCAGCTCACAGGGGCTGATGGGCGAGCAGTACTTC
CASSSQGLMGEQYF
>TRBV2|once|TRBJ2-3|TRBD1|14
TGTGCCAGCATCTCGCAGGGGGCTGGAGATACGCAGTATTTT
CASISQGAGDTQYF
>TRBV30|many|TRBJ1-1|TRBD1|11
TGTGCCTGGAACGGCAGGGGGGAAGCTTTCTTT
CAWNGRGEAFF
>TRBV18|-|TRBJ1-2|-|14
TGTGCCAGCTCAACCAACGGCCAGGGTGATGGCTACACCTTC
CASSTNGQGDGYTF
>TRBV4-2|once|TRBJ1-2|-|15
TGTGCCAGCAGCCAAGGGGGCGAGGGAAACTATGGCTACACCTTC
CASSQGGEGNYGYTF